These T cell receptor beta chains were read from a single sample in a study of control samples from healthy donors and cancer patients. Assay used: immunoSEQ multiplex PCR; TCRdb lists only in-frame clones, some missing. There are some 79,000 clones in the sample; over 85% occur only once, and about 1.3% lies in the top ten. The specimen was PBMCs. The receptors derive from a woman aged 40 to 49 with lung cancer. CDR3s include the opening cysteine and the closing phenylalanine or tryptophan. Each record gives: clone size, V gene, D gene, J gene, CDR3 DNA, CDR3 protein. D genes are given only for firm matches. Clone size is stated in some rows and not others, as once, few, many or a class when expanded.

-	TRBV6-2/TRBV6-3	-	TRBJ1-2	TGTGCCAGCAGCCACGGGGGATTGGGTCCCAACTATGGCTACACCTTC	CASSHGGLGPNYGYTF
once	TRBV7-9	TRBD2	TRBJ2-7	TGTGCCAGCAGCGCGGGGGGCTACTCCTACGAGCAGTACTTC	CASSAGGYSYEQYF
once	TRBV28	-	TRBJ1-1	TGTGCCAGCACCATCCACACAGTCAACACTGAAGCTTTCTTT	CASTIHTVNTEAFF
-	TRBV4-1	-	TRBJ1-1	TGCGCCAGCAGCCAAGGGGAGGGCGCTGAAGCTTTCTTT	CASSQGEGAEAFF
-	TRBV9	-	TRBJ2-1	TGTGCCAGCAACACGGGGGCTAAAAATGAGCAGTTCTTC	CASNTGAKNEQFF
-	TRBV3-1/TRBV3-2	-	TRBJ1-3	TGTGCCAGCAGCCCCCCCAGCATGTTGGGAAACACCATATATTTT	CASSPPSMLGNTIYF
-	TRBV5-1	-	TRBJ1-1	TGCGCCAGCAGCTTGCAGGGGACGTATGGTGAAGCTTTCTTT	CASSLQGTYGEAFF
-	TRBV28	TRBD1	TRBJ1-2	TGTGCCAGCAGTTTGGGACAGGGTGGGATTTTATCGGGCTACACCTTC	CASSLGQGGILSGYTF
-	TRBV2	TRBD2	TRBJ2-3	TGTGCCAGCAGTGAAGGACTAGCGGGGGGGCAAGATACGCAGTATTTT	CASSEGLAGGQDTQYF
-	TRBV6-1	-	TRBJ2-7	TGTGCCAGCAGTGAAGGTTTGGGTGAGCAGTACTTC	CASSEGLGEQYF
-	TRBV28	-	TRBJ1-5	TGTGCCAGCAGTTACCGAGGCAGAAGGAGGACACCAAATAGCAATCAGCCCCAGCATTTT	CASSYRGRRRTPNSNQPQHF
-	TRBV7-2	-	TRBJ1-3	TGTGCCAGCAGTTTTACAGCGATCTCTGGAAACACCATATATTTT	CASSFTAISGNTIYF
-	TRBV27	TRBD1	TRBJ2-7	TGTGCCAGCAGTTTAAACCTCGGACAGGGGACCTACGAGCAGTACTTC	CASSLNLGQGTYEQYF
-	TRBV18	-	TRBJ2-5	TGTGCCAGCTCACCACCGGGGAACCAAGAGACCCAGTACTTC	CASSPPGNQETQYF
once	TRBV9	TRBD1	TRBJ1-2	TGTGCCAGCAGCGGACAGGGCGGGTCCTATGGCTACACCTTC	CASSGQGGSYGYTF
-	TRBV5-6	-	TRBJ2-4	TGTGCCAGCAGCTTGGACCAGGGAGCCAAAAACATTCAGTACTTC	CASSLDQGAKNIQYF
-	TRBV6-1	-	TRBJ1-1	TGTGCCAGCAGTGAAATGGGAAACACTGAAGCTTTCTTT	CASSEMGNTEAFF
-	TRBV19	-	TRBJ1-2	TGTGCCAGTAGTATCGGTGCAGGGGCGGGCTATGGCTACACCTTC	CASSIGAGAGYGYTF
-	TRBV6-1	-	TRBJ2-7	TGTGCCAGCAGTGAAAGGACACACGAGCAGTACTTC	CASSERTHEQYF
-	TRBV2	TRBD1	TRBJ2-1	TGTGCCAGCAGCCTCAGGGGGAGAACCGTCAATGAGCAGTTCTTC	CASSLRGRTVNEQFF
-	TRBV5-8	-	TRBJ2-7	TGTGCCAGCAGCTTCCCCGGAGGATCCTACGAGCAGTACTTC	CASSFPGGSYEQYF
-	TRBV5-1	-	TRBJ1-2	TGCGCCAGCAGTCTAGCAGGGAAATTGCGGACGGGTGGCTACACCTTC	CASSLAGKLRTGGYTF
-	TRBV5-1	TRBD1	TRBJ1-1	TGCGCCAGCAGCTTGGGGGACAGGGGAGGCACTGAAGCTTTCTTT	CASSLGDRGGTEAFF
-	TRBV3-1/TRBV3-2	TRBD2	TRBJ2-1	TGTGCCAGCAGACGCGGGGGTCTGGGTGAGCAGTTCTTC	CASRRGGLGEQFF
-	TRBV6-5	TRBD1	TRBJ1-6	TGTGCCAGCAGTTACGGACAGGGAACATCACCCCTCCACTTT	CASSYGQGTSPLHF
-	TRBV11-2	TRBD2	TRBJ2-5	TGTGCCAGCAGCTTAGGTTCGAGCGGGGGCGTTGAGGAAGAGACCCAGTACTTC	CASSLGSSGGVEEETQYF
-	TRBV19	-	TRBJ1-5	TGTGCCAGTAGTTCCCACAACGCGGGACGGGAAAATCAGCCCCAGCATTTT	CASSSHNAGRENQPQHF
once	TRBV29-1	TRBD1	TRBJ1-2	TGCAGCGTTGCAGGGGACAGGGGGTTATATGGCTACACCTTC	CSVAGDRGLYGYTF
-	TRBV20-1	-	TRBJ1-1	TGCAGTGCTAGTAGCTTAAGGGGAACTGAAGCTTTCTTT	CSASSLRGTEAFF
-	TRBV21-1	-	TRBJ1-1	TGTGCCAGCATCCATGGGCTGGAAATGAACACTGAAGCTTTCTTT	CASIHGLEMNTEAFF
-	TRBV11-1	-	TRBJ2-5	TGTGCCAGCAGCCCCGAGAGGCTGACGGAGACCCAGTACTTC	CASSPERLTETQYF
once	TRBV5-1	TRBD2	TRBJ2-1	TGCGCCAGCAGCCTTGGGGGGGTGTTGGTGAATGAGCAGTTCTTC	CASSLGGVLVNEQFF
-	TRBV7-6	TRBD2	TRBJ2-7	TGTGCCAGCTCCCGGGGGGGCGGCTCCTACGAGCAGTACTTC	CASSRGGGSYEQYF
-	TRBV7-6	TRBD1	TRBJ2-5	TGTGCCAGCAGCTCGACAGGGGGCATAGAGACCCAGTACTTC	CASSSTGGIETQYF
-	TRBV27	-	TRBJ2-4	TGTGCCAGCACCAAAGAGGCAGGTTTAGCCAAAAACATTCAGTACTTC	CASTKEAGLAKNIQYF
-	TRBV15	TRBD1	TRBJ1-4	TGTGCCACCAGCAGACCAGGGGGCAGGGGTTTTTCTAATGAAAAACTGTTTTTT	CATSRPGGRGFSNEKLFF
-	TRBV28	-	TRBJ1-2	TGTGCCAGCAGTTTATTCGGGAGGTTAGAGGGCTACACCTTC	CASSLFGRLEGYTF
once	TRBV9	-	TRBJ2-7	TGTGCCAGCAGCCCGAAGGACAGAAGCTACGAGCAGTACTTC	CASSPKDRSYEQYF
-	TRBV20-1	TRBD1	TRBJ2-7	TGCAGTGCTAGTATACCGACAGGGAATCCCTACGAGCAGTACTTC	CSASIPTGNPYEQYF
once	TRBV5-1	TRBD1	TRBJ1-5	TGCGCCAGCAGCTTGGGGGATACAGGGGCGGCTCAGCCCCAGCATTTT	CASSLGDTGAAQPQHF
-	TRBV4-1	TRBD1	TRBJ1-4	TGCGCCAGCAGCCAAGGGAGGACAGGCACTAATGAAAAACTGTTTTTT	CASSQGRTGTNEKLFF
-	TRBV10-1	-	TRBJ2-5	TGCGCCAGCAGTGAGGAGCTAGCGCGGGGGCCCCAAGAGACCCAGTACTTC	CASSEELARGPQETQYF
-	TRBV7-9	-	TRBJ1-5	TGTGCCAGCAGCTTGGCCCGACAGAATCAGCCCCAGCATTTT	CASSLARQNQPQHF
-	TRBV5-6	TRBD1	TRBJ2-3	TGTGCCAGCAGCTTGGGGGTGCAGGGGGTCACAGATACGCAGTATTTT	CASSLGVQGVTDTQYF
-	TRBV15	-	TRBJ2-3	TGTGCCACCAGCAGAGAACGGGACGCGGGAAGCACAGATACGCAGTATTTT	CATSRERDAGSTDTQYF
-	TRBV28	-	TRBJ1-2	TGTGCCAGCTACAGTCCTCGAAGGTACTATGGCTACACCTTC	CASYSPRRYYGYTF
-	TRBV11-2	-	TRBJ2-3	TGTGCCAGCAGCTTAGGTGGATGGGCAGATACGCAGTATTTT	CASSLGGWADTQYF
-	TRBV5-4	-	TRBJ2-5	TGTGCCAGCAGCCTCCCCGGCCAAGAGACCCAGTACTTC	CASSLPGQETQYF
once	TRBV5-6	-	TRBJ1-3	TGTGCCAGCAAAGACGGTGACTCTGGAAACACCATATATTTT	CASKDGDSGNTIYF